The 22 T cell receptor beta chains presented below share a single source sample, sequenced in a study of STAT5B mutations in CD4+ large granular lymphocyte leukemia. Sequencing was performed with immunoSEQ multiplex PCR; in TCRdb, only in-frame clones are kept and a portion is missing. Of about 24,000 clones in the sample, about two thirds were seen once. The sequenced sample consisted of CD4+ T cells from blood buffy coats. The receptors come from a human donor in good health.

In its sample, this clone was seen a few times. The chain recombines TRBV7-9 with TRBJ1-1; D is unclear. The germline V and J ends were trimmed by 6 bases and 1 base, with 15 bases remaining between them. This CDR3 has 15 residues. Germline lookup yields CDR1 SEHNR and CDR2 FQNEAQ (reference sequence). The CDR3 spells CASRPSLRENTEAFF. The CDR3 DNA is TGTGCCAGCAGACCGAGCTTAAGAGAGAACACTGAAGCTTTCTTT.

This sequence joins TRBV6-1 and TRBJ2-5; D remains unclear. The J call could be wrong; TRBJ2-7 is a better fit for the DNA end. Germline V gene lookup returns CDR1 MNHNS and CDR2 SASEGT. There are 12 residues in the CDR3. The CDR3 protein is CASRPTIYEQYF. In DNA, the CDR3 is TGTGCCAGCAGACCTACCATCTACGAGCAGTACTTC.

The chain carries TRBV2 and TRBJ2-1, with 8 bases fitting TRBD1. The junction had 10 bases not matched to a gene; V was cut back by 6 bases and J by 9 bases. This CDR3 spans 14 amino acids. Germline CDR1 is SNHLY and CDR2 is FYNNEI. The CDR3 nucleotides are TGTGCCAGCAGCAGACAGGGGAAGATGGGTGAGCAGTTCTTC. Translation gives CASSRQGKMGEQFF.

This chain uses TRBV4-3 with TRBJ2-1; 9 bases line up with TRBD2. The V segment lost 0 bases and the J segment 4 bases; nucleotides outside the gene matches: 1. Looked up from germline, CDR1 is LGHNA and CDR2 is YSLEER. This CDR3 comprises 15 residues. CDR3 amino acids: CASSQDTSGYNEQFF. For the CDR3, the DNA is TGCGCCAGCAGCCAAGACACTAGCGGGTACAATGAGCAGTTCTTC.

The CDR3 region has the DNA TGCGCCAGCAGCTTGGGCAGGGGGCCCCCCTACGAGCAGTACTTC. Translating it yields CASSLGRGPPYEQYF. This chain joins TRBV5-1 and TRBJ2-7; 8 bases are a match to TRBD1. Trimming removed 0 bases from V and 2 bases from J; junction bases left unmatched: 4. In germline, CDR1 is SGHRS, CDR2 YFSETQ. CDR3 size: 15 residues.

The chain combines TRBV18 with TRBJ2-3, with 9 bases fitting TRBD1. This CDR3 has 16 residues. With V trimmed by 0 bases and J by 1 base, 2 bases remained unmatched. Germline lookup yields CDR1 KGHSH and CDR2 LQKENI. This chain's CDR3 is CASSPPRTGGTDTQYF. The DNA of the CDR3 is TGTGCCAGCTCACCACCCCGGACAGGGGGCACAGATACGCAGTATTTT.

The chain employs TRBV7-6 and TRBJ1-1; 7 nucleotides align to TRBD1. The CDR3 totals 15 residues. V was clipped by 1 base and J by 8 bases; unmatched bases: 10. The germline V gene has CDR1 SGHVS and CDR2 FNYEAQ. As DNA, the CDR3 is TGTGCCAGCAGCTTAGGGTTCCCTGGACAGGCGGAAGCTTTCTTT. Translated: CASSLGFPGQAEAFF.

V gene TRBV28 combines with J gene TRBJ1-2; D may be TRBD1 (6 bases). V lost 6 bases and J lost 4, with 18 bases in between. Germline lookup yields CDR1 MDHEN and CDR2 SYDVKM. CDR3 length: 15 amino acids. The CDR3 sequence: CASSSRKTGLYGYTF. The DNA of the CDR3 is TGTGCCAGCAGCTCCAGGAAGACAGGACTCTATGGCTACACCTTC.

The gene calls are TRBV20-1 and TRBJ2-7; no clear D. Per germline, CDR1 DFQATT and CDR2 SNEGSKA (reference sequence). The V gene lost 3 bases and the J gene lost 5 bases, with 8 bases spanning the gap. This CDR3 is 11 amino acids long. CDR3 loop: CSASNDNEQYF. CDR3 nucleotide sequence: TGCAGTGCTAGTAATGACAACGAGCAGTACTTC.

This clone was seen a handful of times. This chain connects TRBV29-1 to TRBJ1-2; 7 bases are shared with TRBD1. With 2 bases clipped from V and 4 bases from J, the junction kept 1 base outside the gene matches. This CDR3 is built from 12 residues. Germline V gene lookup returns CDR1 SQVTM and CDR2 ANQGSEA. In nucleotides, the CDR3 is TGCAGCGTTGAATGGGACAGCTATGGCTACACCTTC. Protein sequence: CSVEWDSYGYTF.

This chain joins TRBV5-4 and TRBJ2-1; TRBD1 aligns across 9 bases. The CDR3 is 15 residues long. Trimming took 9 bases from V and 9 from J; bases not matched to a gene: 16. From germline, CDR1 is SGHNT and CDR2 YYREEE (reference sequence). Here the CDR3 DNA reads TGTGCCACCGGCAGAGCGGGACAGGGCTTCAGTGAGCAGTTCTTC. Amino acid sequence: CATGRAGQGFSEQFF.

The gene calls are TRBV9 and TRBJ2-1; D is possibly TRBD1 or TRBD2 (5 bases each). This CDR3 comprises 17 residues. V lost 3 bases and J 4 bases, leaving 20 bases between the germline ends. The germline CDR1 and CDR2 sequences are SGDLS and YYNGEE. The CDR3 region has the DNA TGTGCCAGCAGCGCCTTACGCCGGGACCGGGATTACAATGAGCAGTTCTTC. It specifies CASSALRRDRDYNEQFF.

Points on this clone: The junction departs from germline at one end; a sequencing error may be responsible. The chain links TRBV7-7 to TRBJ2-5; a weak D match, TRBD1 (5 bases). This CDR3 region has 13 residues. CDR1 is SSHAT, CDR2 FNYEAQ, per germline (reference sequence). CDR3 sequence reads: CASSLNRIETQYF. CDR3 nucleotide sequence: TGTGCTAGCAGCTTGAACAGGATCGAGACCCAGTACTTC.

The chain couples TRBV11-3 to TRBJ2-3; a weak D match, TRBD1 (5 bases). The CDR3 is 16 amino acids. Germline lookup yields CDR1 SGHNT and CDR2 YENEEA. Deletions cut 5 bases from V and 0 bases from J, with 15 bases between. The chain's CDR3 is CASSPGWSPSTDTQYF. The CDR3 DNA sequence: TGTGCCAGCAGCCCAGGGTGGAGCCCTAGCACAGATACGCAGTATTTT.

This clone showed up just a few times. The chain combines TRBV29-1 with TRBJ1-1; D gene ambiguous. The CDR3 has 12 amino acids. Looked up from germline, CDR1 is SQVTM and CDR2 is ANQGSEA. V lost 3 bases and J 4 bases, leaving 9 bases between the germline ends. The DNA for the CDR3 is TGCAGCGTTGACAGGTCGAGCACTGAAGCTTTCTTT. The encoded protein is CSVDRSSTEAFF.

The rearrangement uses TRBV7-8 and TRBJ2-5, with 10 bases aligning to TRBD2. The J call is in doubt because the DNA end fits TRBJ2-7 better. Germline V CDR1 and CDR2: SGHVS, FQNEAQ. This CDR3 has 17 amino acids. For the CDR3, the DNA is TGTGCCAGCAGCTTAGCGATGGCTAGCGGGGGAACCTACGAGCAGTACTTC. This sequence encodes CASSLAMASGGTYEQYF.

The chain has TRBV2 and TRBJ2-7; 7 bases line up with TRBD1. The V gene end was trimmed by 5 bases and the J gene end by 3 bases; junction bases not matched to a gene: 4. The CDR3 consists of 13 residues. Germline V gives CDR1 SNHLY, CDR2 FYNNEI. The chain's CDR3 is CASSKGQIYEQYF. CDR3 coding DNA: TGTGCCAGCAGTAAGGGACAGATCTACGAGCAGTACTTC.

This chain connects TRBV28 to TRBJ1-2; a weak D match, TRBD1 (6 bases). The CDR3 is made up of 16 amino acids. Germline V gene data show CDR1 as MDHEN and CDR2 as SYDVKM. V lost 5 bases to trimming and J lost 1 base, with 17 bases between them. CDR3 protein: CASSQQGLPFNYGYTF. In DNA form, the CDR3 reads TGTGCCAGCAGTCAACAGGGACTGCCGTTTAACTATGGCTACACCTTC.

The chain links TRBV11-3 to TRBJ2-1, with 7 bases matching TRBD1. The CDR3 length is 19 residues. J was trimmed by 7 bases and V by 3 bases; bases with no gene match: 21. Germline V lookup: CDR1 SGHNT, CDR2 YENEEA. CDR3 amino acids: CASSFTLDLARGPTNEQFF. CDR3 DNA: TGTGCCAGCAGCTTTACCCTTGACCTTGCTAGGGGGCCAACAAATGAGCAGTTCTTC.

This clone appeared a few times. The chain recombines TRBV5-1 with TRBJ2-7; 9 bases line up with TRBD1. J gave up 4 bases and V 4 bases, and 6 bases lay outside the gene matches. The CDR3 consists of 14 residues. Looked up from germline, CDR1 is SGHRS and CDR2 is YFSETQ. This CDR3 is CASSGTGTGYEQYF. In DNA form, the CDR3 reads TGCGCCAGCAGCGGGACCGGGACAGGGTACGAGCAGTACTTC.

The chain employs TRBV10-3 and TRBJ1-3; 7 bases are shared with TRBD1. CDR3 length: 15 amino acids. The germline V gene has CDR1 ENHRY and CDR2 SYGVKD. V lost 4 bases, J lost 0 bases, and 3 bases stayed unmatched. The CDR3 sequence: CAISGGDSSGNTIYF. CDR3 nucleotide sequence: TGTGCCATCAGTGGAGGGGACAGCTCTGGAAACACCATATATTTT.

The CDR3 sequence is CASSPGTGLSYEQYF. CDR3 in DNA: TGTGCCAGCTCACCCGGGACAGGGCTCTCCTACGAGCAGTACTTC. The chain carries TRBV18 and TRBJ2-7; TRBD1 agrees at 9 bases. CDR3 size: 15 residues. Germline trimming cut 3 bases from V and 0 bases from J; bases unmatched to any gene: 3. Per the germline V gene, CDR1 is KGHSH and CDR2 is LQKENI.